This TCR beta chain was captured by sequencing in a study of T cells in Graves' hyperthyroidism and ophthalmopathy. Amplification targeted TCR beta CDR3 regions from RNA transcripts. The HTBI primer set served for first-round RT-PCR of the TCR CDR3. TCRdb re-called the multiplex PCR reads through MiXCR, storing one row per CDR3 protein. The table lists about 350,000 distinct CDR3 sequences, about 16% of them singletons. The diagnoses drew upon clinical symptoms, serum thyroxine and TRAb, thyroid ultrasound and orbital computed tomography. The authors took PBMCs from roughly 10 ml fresh peripheral blood. The germline gives CDR1 MDHEN, CDR2 SYDVKM. The V gene end was trimmed by 5 bases and the J gene end by 6 bases; junction bases not matched to a gene: 10. The CDR3 contains 16 residues. Ten or more counts support this clonotype. As yet, its antigen is unknown. Study conclusions and caveats: From stable hyperthyroidism, ophthalmopathy was separated by a 13 V-J model.

The receptor was isolated from a woman aged 60-75 years with Graves' ophthalmopathy. V gene TRBV28 combines with J gene TRBJ1-5, with 10 bases lining up with TRBD1. Sequencing input: blood. The CDR3 loop reads CASSDGPGQGIQPQHF. The CDR3 DNA reads TGTGCCAGCAGTGACGGACCGGGACAGGGGATTCAGCCCCAGCATTTT.